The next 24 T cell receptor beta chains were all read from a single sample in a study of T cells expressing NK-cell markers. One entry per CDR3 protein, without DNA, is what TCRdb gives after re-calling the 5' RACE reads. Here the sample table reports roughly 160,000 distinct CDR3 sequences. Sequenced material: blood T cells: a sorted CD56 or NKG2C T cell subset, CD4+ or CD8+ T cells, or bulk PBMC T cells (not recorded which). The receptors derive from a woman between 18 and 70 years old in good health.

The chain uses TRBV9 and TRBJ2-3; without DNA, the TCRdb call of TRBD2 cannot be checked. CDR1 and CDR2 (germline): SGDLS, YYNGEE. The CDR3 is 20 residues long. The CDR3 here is CASSVVPRPLSGGETDTQYF.

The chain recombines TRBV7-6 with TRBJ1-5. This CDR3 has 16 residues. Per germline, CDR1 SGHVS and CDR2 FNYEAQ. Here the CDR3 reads CASSLDAGPRNQPQHF.

The CDR3 is CASSVVPGGLGDEQFF. This chain links TRBV9 with TRBJ2-1; TCRdb selects TRBD2, and the lack of DNA leaves this call unchecked. The CDR3 sequence is 16 residues long. From germline, CDR1 is SGDLS and CDR2 YYNGEE.

CDR3 loop: CASSFVATYNEQFF. This chain uses TRBV27 with TRBJ2-1. CDR1 and CDR2 (germline): MNHEY, SMNVEV (reference sequence). This CDR3 has 14 residues.

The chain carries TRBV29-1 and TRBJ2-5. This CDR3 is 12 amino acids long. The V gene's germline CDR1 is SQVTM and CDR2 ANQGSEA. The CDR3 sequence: CSVGAAQETQYF.

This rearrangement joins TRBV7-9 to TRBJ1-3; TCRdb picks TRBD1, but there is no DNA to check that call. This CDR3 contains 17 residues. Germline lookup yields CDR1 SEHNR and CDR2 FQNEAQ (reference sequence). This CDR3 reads CASSLGSLSLSGNTIYF.

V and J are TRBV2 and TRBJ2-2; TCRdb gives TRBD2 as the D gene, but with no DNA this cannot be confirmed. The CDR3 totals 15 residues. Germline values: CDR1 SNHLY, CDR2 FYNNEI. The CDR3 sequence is CASRISGGNTGELFF. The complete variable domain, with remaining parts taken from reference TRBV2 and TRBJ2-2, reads EPEVTQTPSHQVTQMGQEVILRCVPISNHLYFYWYRQILGQKVEFLVSFYNNEISEKSEIFDDQFSVERPDGSNFTLKIRSTKLEDSAMYFCASRISGGNTGELFFGEGSRLTVL.

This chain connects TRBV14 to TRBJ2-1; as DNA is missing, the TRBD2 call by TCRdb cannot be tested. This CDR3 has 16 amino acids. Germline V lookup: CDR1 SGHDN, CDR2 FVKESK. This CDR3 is CASGSLRRSSYNEQFF.

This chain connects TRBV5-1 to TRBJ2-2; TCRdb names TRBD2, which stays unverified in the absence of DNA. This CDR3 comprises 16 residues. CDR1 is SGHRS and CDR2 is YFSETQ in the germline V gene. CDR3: CASSLSGGLNTGELFF.

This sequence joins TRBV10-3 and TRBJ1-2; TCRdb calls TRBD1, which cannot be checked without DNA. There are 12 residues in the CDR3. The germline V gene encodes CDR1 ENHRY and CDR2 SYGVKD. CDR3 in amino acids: CAISRTGMGYTF.

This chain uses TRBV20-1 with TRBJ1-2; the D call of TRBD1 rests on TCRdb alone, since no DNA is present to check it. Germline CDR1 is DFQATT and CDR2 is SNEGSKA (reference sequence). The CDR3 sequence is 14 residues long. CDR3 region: CSASPRDRGVGYTF.

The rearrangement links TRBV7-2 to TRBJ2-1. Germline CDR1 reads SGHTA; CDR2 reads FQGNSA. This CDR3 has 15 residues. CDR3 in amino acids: CASSVSSSSYNEQFF.

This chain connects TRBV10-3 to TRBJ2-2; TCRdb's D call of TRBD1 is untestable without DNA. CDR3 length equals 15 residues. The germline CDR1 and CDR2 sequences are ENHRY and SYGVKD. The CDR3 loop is CAIRRDRGNTGELFF.

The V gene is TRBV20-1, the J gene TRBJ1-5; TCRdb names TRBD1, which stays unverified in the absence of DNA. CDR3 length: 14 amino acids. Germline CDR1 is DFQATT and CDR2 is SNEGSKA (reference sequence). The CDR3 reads CSAKDTPGDQPQHF.

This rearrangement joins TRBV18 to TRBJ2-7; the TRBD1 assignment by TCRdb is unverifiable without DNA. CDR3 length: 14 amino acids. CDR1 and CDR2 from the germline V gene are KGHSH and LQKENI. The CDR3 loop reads CASSRGQGTNEQYF.

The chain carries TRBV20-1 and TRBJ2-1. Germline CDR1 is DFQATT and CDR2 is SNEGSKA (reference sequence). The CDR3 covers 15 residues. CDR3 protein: CSARVLVQYYNEQFF.

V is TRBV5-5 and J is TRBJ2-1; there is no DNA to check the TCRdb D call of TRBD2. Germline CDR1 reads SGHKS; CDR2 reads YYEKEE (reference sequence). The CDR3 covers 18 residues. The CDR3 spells CASSFGLAYRSSYNEQFF.

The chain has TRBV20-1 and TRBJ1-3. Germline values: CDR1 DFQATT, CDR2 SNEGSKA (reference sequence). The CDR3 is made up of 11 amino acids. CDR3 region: CSATDGHTIYF.

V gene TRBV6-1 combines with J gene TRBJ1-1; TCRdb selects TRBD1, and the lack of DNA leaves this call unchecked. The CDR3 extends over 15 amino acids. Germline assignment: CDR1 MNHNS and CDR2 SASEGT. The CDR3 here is CASSAQSGMNTEAFF.

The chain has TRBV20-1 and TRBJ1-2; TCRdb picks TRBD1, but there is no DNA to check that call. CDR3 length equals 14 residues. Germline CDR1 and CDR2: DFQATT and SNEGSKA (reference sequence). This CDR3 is CSARTGQGFYGYTF.

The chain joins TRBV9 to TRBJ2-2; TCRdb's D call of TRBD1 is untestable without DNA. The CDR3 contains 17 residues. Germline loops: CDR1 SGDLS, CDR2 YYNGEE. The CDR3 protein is CASSPASGTGYTGELFF.

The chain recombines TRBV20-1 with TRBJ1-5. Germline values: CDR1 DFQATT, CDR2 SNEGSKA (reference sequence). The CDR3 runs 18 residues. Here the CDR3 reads CSARDIARRVGGNQPQHF.

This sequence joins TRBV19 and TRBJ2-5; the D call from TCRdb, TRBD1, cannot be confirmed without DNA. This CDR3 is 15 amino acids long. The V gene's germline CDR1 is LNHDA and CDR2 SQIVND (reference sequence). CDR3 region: CASSTPGQGRETQYF.

The CDR3 sequence is CASSLSGVENIQYF. This chain joins TRBV5-5 and TRBJ2-4. Germline V lookup: CDR1 SGHKS, CDR2 YYEKEE (reference sequence). The length of the CDR3 is 14 residues.